The rows below give T cell receptor beta chains drawn from one sample of a study of neurological immune-mediated disorders. One entry per CDR3 protein, called by TCRdb with MiXCR from the 5' RACE reads. The data show tens of thousands of distinct CDR3 sequences, about 6% seen once. What was sequenced was CD4+ T cells from blood. These receptors originate from a woman between 40 and 55 years old in good health. The CDR3 runs from the conserved cysteine through the conserved F or W. Fields, in order: CDR3 DNA, CDR3 protein, V gene, J gene, D gene, clone size. The D gene is left open where the match is weak. Not every row has a clone size; where given, it reads once, few, many or a size class.

TGCAGTGCTAGGGGACAGGAGCACGAAAAACTGTTTTTT,CSARGQEHEKLFF,TRBV20-1,TRBJ1-4,TRBD1,many
TGCAGTGCTAGAGACTTTCTAGGACTAGCGGGGATAGATACGCAGTATTTT,CSARDFLGLAGIDTQYF,TRBV20-1,TRBJ2-3,TRBD2,many
TGTGCCAGCAGTGTCAGTCCCGGGACAGGGGGCGAGCAGTACTTC,CASSVSPGTGGEQYF,TRBV6-6,TRBJ2-7,TRBD1,many
TGCAGTGCTAGGGAAAGGGTAACCGCCTACACCTTC,CSARERVTAYTF,TRBV20-1,TRBJ1-2,NA,many
TGTGCCAGCAGCTCTGGGGCCAGCTCTGGAAACACCATATATTTT,CASSSGASSGNTIYF,TRBV7-2,TRBJ1-3,NA,NA
TGTGCCAGCAGTGATACCAGCGGTCGCACCGGGGAGCTGTTTTTT,CASSDTSGRTGELFF,TRBV2,TRBJ2-2,NA,many
TGTGCCAGCAGTTTAACAGGACTAGTCCTGGGGCAGTACTTC,CASSLTGLVLGQYF,TRBV12-3/TRBV12-4,TRBJ2-5,TRBD2,NA
TGCGCCAGCAGCTTAGAAGGGGACTCCTATAATTCACCCCTCCACTTT,CASSLEGDSYNSPLHF,TRBV5-1,TRBJ1-6,NA,many
TGTGCCAGCAGCTTGGTTCGACCTAGCGGGAGCCCCTACAATGAGCAGTTCTTC,CASSLVRPSGSPYNEQFF,TRBV5-5,TRBJ2-1,TRBD2,many
TGTGCCAGCAGGGAGGCGGGAGAAAAACTGTTTTTT,CASREAGEKLFF,TRBV11-2,TRBJ1-4,NA,many
TGTGCCAGCTCACACACAGAGAACACTGAAGCTTTCTTT,CASSHTENTEAFF,TRBV18,TRBJ1-1,NA,many
TGCAGCGCCCAGACTAGGGACACTGAAGCTTTCTTT,CSAQTRDTEAFF,TRBV29-1,TRBJ1-1,NA,many
TGCGCCAGCAGCTTAAGCGGGAGCGCAACCTACGAGCAGTACTTC,CASSLSGSATYEQYF,TRBV5-1,TRBJ2-7,TRBD2,many
TGCAGTGCTAGAGATTATTCTAGCGCGGGGGAGCAGTACTTC,CSARDYSSAGEQYF,TRBV20-1,TRBJ2-7,NA,many
TGTGCCAGCTCACCACCGACCTTGGACAGGAATCAGCCCCAGCATTTT,CASSPPTLDRNQPQHF,TRBV18,TRBJ1-5,TRBD1,NA
TGCGCCAGCAGCCGTCCCGGGACAGGAACCTACGAGCAGTACTTC,CASSRPGTGTYEQYF,TRBV5-1,TRBJ2-7,TRBD1,few
TGTGCCAGCAGTTTCCAGGGGGCAAGTTACGAGCAGTACTTC,CASSFQGASYEQYF,TRBV28,TRBJ2-7,TRBD1,few
TGCAGTGCCCTCGCGGCCGGGGGGGAAAAACTGTTTTTT,CSALAAGGEKLFF,TRBV20-1,TRBJ1-4,NA,many
TGTGCCAGTAGCCTAGGCGAGTACAATGAGCAGTTCTTC,CASSLGEYNEQFF,TRBV19,TRBJ2-1,NA,NA
TGCAGTGCCGCACGCGGGACAGGGGGCGGCGGAGAGACCCAGTACTTC,CSAARGTGGGGETQYF,TRBV20-1,TRBJ2-5,TRBD1,many
TGCAGTGCTATTCCCTCTTTTTCTAGCGGCTCGACGGGGACCCAGTACTTC,CSAIPSFSSGSTGTQYF,TRBV20-1,TRBJ2-5,TRBD2,many
TGTGCCAGCAGTGACTACTCTGGGGCCAACGTCCTGACTTTC,CASSDYSGANVLTF,TRBV2,TRBJ2-6,NA,NA
TGTGCCAGCACCTCCCCCGGATTTGGCAAAAACATTCAGTACTTC,CASTSPGFGKNIQYF,TRBV28,TRBJ2-4,NA,medium-sized
TGCAGTGCTAGAGACCTGAGATCGGGACTAGCGGGTCATGAGCAGTTCTTC,CSARDLRSGLAGHEQFF,TRBV20-1,TRBJ2-1,TRBD2,many
TGTGCCAGCAGTCCCGTTGGACAGGCCAGGTTGACACACAGATACATTCAGTACTTC,CASSPVGQARLTHRYIQYF,TRBV6-5,TRBJ2-4,TRBD1,many
TGTGCCAGCACCCTGGGGGGACGAGAGACCCAGTACTTC,CASTLGGRETQYF,TRBV28,TRBJ2-5,NA,many
TGTGCCAGCAGTTACTCTTTCTGGCCGAGTGATACGCAGTATTTT,CASSYSFWPSDTQYF,TRBV6-5,TRBJ2-3,NA,many
TGTGCCAGCAGCCGAATAGGGGACTACGAGCAGTACTTC,CASSRIGDYEQYF,TRBV3-1,TRBJ2-7,NA,many
TGTGCCATCGTGGGTCTACCGAACACTGAAGCTTTCTTT,CAIVGLPNTEAFF,TRBV10-3,TRBJ1-1,NA,many
TGCAGTGCTAGGGACTCTAGCGGAGGAGCCTACAATGAGCAGTTCTTC,CSARDSSGGAYNEQFF,TRBV20-1,TRBJ2-1,TRBD2,many
TGTGCCAGCAGACCCCAGGGAACCTATAATTCACCCCTCCACTTT,CASRPQGTYNSPLHF,TRBV28,TRBJ1-6,NA,many
TGTGCCAGCTCAGCGACTAGCGGAGCCTACGAGCAGTACTTC,CASSATSGAYEQYF,TRBV18,TRBJ2-7,TRBD2,many
TGCGCCAGCAGCTTGGGGGGAAATGAGCAGTTCTTC,CASSLGGNEQFF,TRBV5-1,TRBJ2-1,NA,many
TGCAGTGCTAGAGAGGGCGGCAATCAGCCCCAGCATTTT,CSAREGGNQPQHF,TRBV20-1,TRBJ1-5,NA,many
TGTGCCAGCAGTTACTCCTCCAGGGGTTCACCCCTCCACTTT,CASSYSSRGSPLHF,TRBV6-5,TRBJ1-6,NA,many
TGTGCCAGCAGCTTAGTGGGGGGGTTAACCTACGAGCAGTACTTC,CASSLVGGLTYEQYF,TRBV7-9,TRBJ2-7,TRBD2,many
TGTGCCAGCAGCCAAGATCAGGGCCTACCCCAGCATTTT,CASSQDQGLPQHF,TRBV3-1,TRBJ1-5,NA,many
TGTGCCAGCAGCCAACGCCGGACTAGAGGGTACGAGCAGTACTTC,CASSQRRTRGYEQYF,TRBV7-8,TRBJ2-7,TRBD2,many
TGCAGTGCTAAAAACAATGAGCAGTTCTTC,CSAKNNEQFF,TRBV20-1,TRBJ2-1,NA,many
TGTGCCAGCAGTCCGACCGAGGGACGTGGCCGCGAGCAGTACTTC,CASSPTEGRGREQYF,TRBV28,TRBJ2-7,NA,many
TGCAGCGTAGGACAGGGGACGGGCTATGGCTACACCTTC,CSVGQGTGYGYTF,TRBV29-1,TRBJ1-2,TRBD1,many
TGCAGCGTTGGAGGCGAGACTGGGGCCAACGTCCTGACTTTC,CSVGGETGANVLTF,TRBV29-1,TRBJ2-6,NA,medium-sized
TGCAGTGCTAGTCGACTAGCGGGAGGGGGAACCTACAATGAGCAGTTCTTC,CSASRLAGGGTYNEQFF,TRBV20-1,TRBJ2-1,TRBD2,many
TGTGCCAGCAGGTCGGGGCCTGGGGGGAACTATGGCTACACCTTC,CASRSGPGGNYGYTF,TRBV2,TRBJ1-2,NA,many
TGCAGCGTTGCGGGAGGAAGCAATCAGCCCCAGCATTTT,CSVAGGSNQPQHF,TRBV29-1,TRBJ1-5,NA,many
TGCAGCGTTGACGAGGGAGGGTTGGATACGCAGTATTTT,CSVDEGGLDTQYF,TRBV29-1,TRBJ2-3,TRBD2,many
TGTGCCAGCAGTGACCTATACGACGCGGACGAAAAACTGTTTTTT,CASSDLYDADEKLFF,TRBV25-1,TRBJ1-4,NA,many
TGTGCCAGCAGCTTCTCGGGACAAGAGACCCAGTACTTC,CASSFSGQETQYF,TRBV5-6,TRBJ2-5,NA,NA
TGTGCACAGGGGGCACCCCCCGAAGAGACCCAGTACTTC,CAQGAPPEETQYF,TRBV20-1,TRBJ2-5,TRBD1,many
TGCGCCAGCAGCCCGGGCGGGACAGGGTCCTACGAGCAGTACTTC,CASSPGGTGSYEQYF,TRBV5-1,TRBJ2-7,TRBD1,many
TGTGCCAGCACCCTCCCCGGGAAGGGTGAGCAGTTCTTC,CASTLPGKGEQFF,TRBV5-5,TRBJ2-1,NA,many
TGTGCCTCCCGGGCAGGGAGGGACACCGGGGAGCTGTTTTTT,CASRAGRDTGELFF,TRBV10-3,TRBJ2-2,TRBD2,many
TGTGCCAGCAGTTACCCCCTCAGCGGAGGAGCCTACAATGAGCAGTTCTTC,CASSYPLSGGAYNEQFF,TRBV6-6,TRBJ2-1,NA,many
TGCAGTGCCCCTAGCGGGAGTCGCGCAGATACGCAGTATTTT,CSAPSGSRADTQYF,TRBV20-1,TRBJ2-3,TRBD2,many
TGCGCCAGCAGCCCAGGGGGCGCGGGGTACAATGAGCAGTTCTTC,CASSPGGAGYNEQFF,TRBV5-1,TRBJ2-1,TRBD1,many
TGTGCCAGCAGCGAATACTACGGTTCACAGTATTTT,CASSEYYGSQYF,TRBV9,TRBJ2-3,NA,many
TGTGCCAGCAGTATGGGAGGCGGGGAGAACTACGAGCAGTACTTC,CASSMGGGENYEQYF,TRBV12-3/TRBV12-4,TRBJ2-7,NA,many
TGTGCCAGCAGCTTGGGAGCGCGACAGGGTACGGGCGAGCAGTACTTC,CASSLGARQGTGEQYF,TRBV5-4,TRBJ2-7,TRBD1,NA